This T cell receptor (beta chain) derives from a study of cytomegalovirus exposure and HLA in healthy donors. This clone showed up just once. The same CDR3 also results from other DNA sequences found in this sample. The CDR3 runs 13 residues. CDR1 is MNHEY and CDR2 is SMNVEV in the germline V gene (reference sequence). Trimming left V 4 bases short and J 2 bases short, with 8 bases between. The PCR contained 60 Vbeta and 13 Jbeta primers. Data came from immunoSEQ multiplex PCR; TCRdb stores just in-frame clones and leaves some out. The data contain under 150,000 clones, about 78% of them seen just once; the ten biggest clones take up around 3.7%.

The sequence derives from a man younger than 35 in good health and CMV-seronegative. The chain recombines TRBV27 with TRBJ1-2; tentative D call: TRBD1 (6 bases). The sample comprised PBMCs. The CDR3 DNA reads TGTGCCAGCAGTTACAGGGCGAACTATGGCTACACCTTC. Amino acids: CASSYRANYGYTF.